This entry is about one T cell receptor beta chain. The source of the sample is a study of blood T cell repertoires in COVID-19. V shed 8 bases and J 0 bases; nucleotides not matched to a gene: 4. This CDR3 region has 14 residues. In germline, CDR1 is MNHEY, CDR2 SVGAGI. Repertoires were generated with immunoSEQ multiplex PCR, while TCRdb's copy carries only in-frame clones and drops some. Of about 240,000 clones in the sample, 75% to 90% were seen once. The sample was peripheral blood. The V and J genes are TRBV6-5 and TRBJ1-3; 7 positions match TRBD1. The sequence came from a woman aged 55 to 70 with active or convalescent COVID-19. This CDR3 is CASLAGGSGNTIYF. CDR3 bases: TGTGCCAGCCTGGCAGGGGGCTCTGGAAACACCATATATTTT.